These 12 T cell receptor beta chains were sequenced from one sample in a study of STAT5B mutations in CD4+ large granular lymphocyte leukemia. Profiling relied on immunoSEQ multiplex PCR, and the TCRdb table lists in-frame clones only, not all of them. This sample has about 20,000 clones; over 65% occur once, and the top ten carry 30%. Sequenced input: CD4+ T cells from blood buffy coats. These receptor sequences come from a human donor in good health.

J is TRBJ2-2 and V is TRBV6-1; D possibly matches TRBD1 or TRBD2 (6 bases each). The CDR3 is 15 amino acids. Trimming cost V 1 base and J 3 bases, with 9 bases left between them. Germline V gene data show CDR1 as MNHNS and CDR2 as SASEGT. The CDR3 region is CASSEGGAYTGELFF. In DNA, the CDR3 is TGTGCCAGCAGTGAAGGGGGGGCATACACCGGGGAGCTGTTTTTT.

The J gene is TRBJ2-7, the V gene TRBV30; D remains ambiguous. Trimming removed 0 bases from V and 3 bases from J, with 9 bases in between. The CDR3 is made up of 13 amino acids. CDR1 and CDR2 (germline): GTSNPN, SVGIG (reference sequence). The CDR3 loop is CAWSVAIHYEQYF. The CDR3 nucleotides read TGTGCCTGGAGTGTGGCTATTCACTACGAGCAGTACTTC.

This clone turned up a few times. The V gene is TRBV5-1, the J gene TRBJ1-1; D unresolved. CDR3 size: 14 residues. In germline, CDR1 is SGHRS, CDR2 YFSETQ. The germline V and J ends were trimmed by 2 bases and 2 bases, with 10 bases remaining between them. Here the CDR3 reads CASSLGGLNTEAFF. DNA for the CDR3: TGCGCCAGCAGCTTAGGAGGGCTTAACACTGAAGCTTTCTTT.

The chain combines TRBV11-2 with TRBJ2-7, with D possibly being TRBD2 (6 bases). Germline assignment: CDR1 SGHAT and CDR2 FQNNGV. The CDR3 is 16 amino acids. The ends were cut back, 2 bases at V and 0 bases at J, with 14 bases in the middle. In DNA form, the CDR3 reads TGTGCCAGCAGCTTAAGGATTGGGGGGAGCTCCTACGAGCAGTACTTC. It is translated as CASSLRIGGSSYEQYF.

The chain employs TRBV18 and TRBJ2-3; D unresolved. The V end was cut by 4 bases, the J end by 4 bases, with 15 bases between. The CDR3 totals 15 residues. The germline CDR1 and CDR2 sequences are KGHSH and LQKENI. CDR3 amino acids: CASSHPDAGPDTQYF. The DNA of the CDR3 is TGTGCCAGCTCACATCCTGACGCAGGCCCAGATACGCAGTATTTT.

This clone showed up just a few times. The CDR3 is CASTDQGYEQYF. As DNA, the CDR3 is TGCGCCAGCACTGACCAGGGATACGAGCAGTACTTC. The J gene is TRBJ2-7, the V gene TRBV5-1; D is perhaps TRBD1 (5 bases). Germline-derived CDR1 and CDR2 are SGHRS and YFSETQ. V lost 6 bases to trimming and J lost 4 bases, with 11 bases between them. This CDR3 region has 12 residues.

This chain links TRBV6-1 with TRBJ2-7, with D possibly matching TRBD1 (6 bases). The ends were cut back, 3 bases at V and 2 bases at J, with 11 bases in the middle. This CDR3 is 14 amino acids long. CDR1 is MNHNS and CDR2 is SASEGT in the germline V gene. The CDR3 sequence: CASSDRGNTYEQYF. The CDR3 DNA reads TGTGCCAGCAGTGACAGGGGAAACACCTACGAGCAGTACTTC.

The chain recombines TRBV27 with TRBJ1-5; 7 bases are shared with TRBD1. The CDR3 contains 19 residues. Germline values: CDR1 MNHEY, CDR2 SMNVEV (reference sequence). Losses at the gene ends were 5 bases for V and 5 bases for J; bases not matched to a gene: 21. In nucleotides, the CDR3 is TGTGCCAGCAGTACCAGGGGTGGGACAGCCTCCATTGGGCATCAGCCCCAGCATTTT. It codes for CASSTRGGTASIGHQPQHF.

The chain employs TRBV2 and TRBJ1-2; TRBD1 matches at 8 bases. Germline-derived CDR1 and CDR2 are SNHLY and FYNNEI. The CDR3 has 14 residues. V lost 8 bases and J lost 8; bases outside the gene matches: 13. CDR3 DNA: TGTGCCAGCCTCTCTCCGGGCAGGGGGCAAGGCTACACCTTC. This gives the protein CASLSPGRGQGYTF. Full variable domain (missing parts from reference TRBV2 and TRBJ1-2): EPEVTQTPSHQVTQMGQEVILRCVPISNHLYFYWYRQILGQKVEFLVSFYNNEISEKSEIFDDQFSVERPDGSNFTLKIRSTKLEDSAMYFCASLSPGRGQGYTFGSGTRLTVV.

This chain joins TRBV11-3 and TRBJ2-3; 11 nucleotides line up with TRBD2. Germline trimming cut 0 bases from V and 4 bases from J; bases unmatched to any gene: 9. Germline CDR1 reads SGHNT; CDR2 reads YENEEA. CDR3 length: 18 residues. DNA for the CDR3: TGTGCCAGCAGCTTAGATCCGGCTTTAGCGGGAGGGGCAGATACGCAGTATTTT. As protein: CASSLDPALAGGADTQYF.

In DNA form, the CDR3 reads TGTGCCAGCAGCCGATGGGAAGGGGCGAATTCACCCCTCCACTTT. Residues: CASSRWEGANSPLHF. The rearrangement uses TRBV7-6 and TRBJ1-6, with D possibly TRBD1 on 5 matching bases. The length of the CDR3 is 15 residues. Germline CDR1 SGHVS, CDR2 FNYEAQ. V was trimmed by 5 bases and J by 7 bases, leaving 15 bases between them.

The chain links TRBV19 to TRBJ2-7, with D possibly TRBD1 on 6 matching bases. Germline V gives CDR1 LNHDA, CDR2 SQIVND (reference sequence). Deletions cut 7 bases from V and 3 bases from J, with 19 bases between. The CDR3 contains 15 residues. The DNA for the CDR3 is TGTGCCAGTAAAAACACTGGAACAGGGAACTACGAGCAGTACTTC. Translation: CASKNTGTGNYEQYF.